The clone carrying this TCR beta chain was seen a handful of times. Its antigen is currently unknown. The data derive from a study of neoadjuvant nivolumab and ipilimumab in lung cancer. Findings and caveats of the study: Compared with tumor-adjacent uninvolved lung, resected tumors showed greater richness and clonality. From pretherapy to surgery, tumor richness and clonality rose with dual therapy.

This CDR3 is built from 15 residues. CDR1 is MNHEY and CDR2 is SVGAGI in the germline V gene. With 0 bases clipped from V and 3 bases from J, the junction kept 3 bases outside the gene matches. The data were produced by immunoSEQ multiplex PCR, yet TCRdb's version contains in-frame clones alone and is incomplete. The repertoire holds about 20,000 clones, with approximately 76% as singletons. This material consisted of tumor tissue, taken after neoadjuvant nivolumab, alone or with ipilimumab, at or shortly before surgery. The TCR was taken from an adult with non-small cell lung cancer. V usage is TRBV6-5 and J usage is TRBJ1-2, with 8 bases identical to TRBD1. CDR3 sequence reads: CASSYSAGGDYGYTF. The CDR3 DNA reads TGTGCCAGCAGTTACTCGGCAGGGGGCGACTATGGCTACACCTTC.